Shown below are 18 T cell receptor beta chains from a single sample sequenced in a study of T cells in Graves' hyperthyroidism and ophthalmopathy. Amplification yielded TCR beta CDR3 regions, with RNA transcripts as the source. The HTBI primer set drove a first-round RT-PCR of the TCR CDR3. TCRdb passed the multiplex PCR reads through MiXCR, listing each CDR3 protein once. The repertoire consists of over 90,000 distinct CDR3 sequences, with around 50% occurring once and the leading ten covering roughly 24%. The sample was blood. Receptor source: a man aged 35 to 55 with Graves' hyperthyroidism.

The chain joins TRBV29-1 to TRBJ2-5; no clear D gene. Trimming left V 1 base short and J 0 bases short, with 6 bases between. The CDR3 has 13 amino acids. Germline assignment: CDR1 SQVTM and CDR2 ANQGSEA. DNA for the CDR3: TGCAGCGTTGAAGTATACTACCAAGAGACCCAGTACTTC. It codes for CSVEVYYQETQYF. The variable domain in full, with the rest retrieved from reference TRBV29-1 and TRBJ2-5, is SAVISQKPSRDICQRGTSLTIQCQVDSQVTMMFWYRQQPGQSLTLIATANQGSEATYESGFVIDKFPISRPNLTFSTLTVSNMSPEDSSIYLCSVEVYYQETQYFGPGTRLLVL.

This clonotype has a handful of counts. The rearrangement joins TRBV14 to TRBJ2-3, with 12 nucleotides matching TRBD2. The CDR3 has 19 amino acids. CDR1 and CDR2 (germline): SGHDN, FVKESK. V trimming: 0 bases; J trimming: 0 bases; junction bases outside the gene matches: 7. The CDR3 DNA reads TGTGCCAGCAGCCAAGATGGGCTAGCGGGAGGGTCTAGCACAGATACGCAGTATTTT. Encoded protein: CASSQDGLAGGSSTDTQYF.

The chain carries TRBV7-2 and TRBJ2-5, with 7 positions matching TRBD2. Trimming at V came to 5 bases and at J to 8 bases, leaving 17 bases not matched to a gene. Per germline, CDR1 SGHTA and CDR2 FQGNSA. This CDR3 region has 16 residues. The CDR3 region is CASSQGASGWGDTQYF. The CDR3 DNA reads as TGTGCCAGCAGCCAAGGGGCTAGCGGATGGGGAGACACCCAGTACTTC.

This clonotype was seen ten or more times. CDR3 in amino acids: CSAGGQGIYEQYF. The CDR3 DNA reads as TGCAGTGCAGGTGGACAGGGGATCTACGAGCAGTACTTC. V gene TRBV20-1 combines with J gene TRBJ2-7; TRBD1 aligns across 9 bases. This CDR3 is 13 amino acids long. Germline trimming cut 6 bases from V and 3 bases from J; bases unmatched to any gene: 6. Germline CDR1 reads DFQATT; CDR2 reads SNEGSKA (reference sequence).

In the case of this clonotype: This may arise from a read error, as a much more abundant clone is one base away. The conserved phenylalanine or tryptophan normally closing the CDR3 is absent here, so this likely arose from a read error. The rearrangement links TRBV25-1 to TRBJ2-7; no definite D call. Trimming removed 5 bases from V and 6 bases from J, with 8 bases in between. There are 11 residues in the CDR3. Germline assignment: CDR1 MGHDK and CDR2 SYGVNS. The CDR3 reads CASSLSGEQYL. The CDR3 DNA sequence: TGTGCCAGCAGTTTATCGGGCGAGCAGTACTTA.

This clonotype showed up many times. The chain couples TRBV20-1 to TRBJ1-1; maybe TRBD1 (6 bases). The CDR3 spans 14 residues. Looked up from germline, CDR1 is DFQATT and CDR2 is SNEGSKA (reference sequence). V was trimmed by 6 bases and J by 5 bases, leaving 19 bases between them. In nucleotides, the CDR3 is TGCAGTGCCCCGGACAGTAGAATGAGAACTGAAGCTTTCTTT. Amino acid sequence: CSAPDSRMRTEAFF.

The V and J genes are TRBV7-8 and TRBJ2-3; TRBD2 matches at 14 bases. The V and J ends lost 5 bases and 4 bases, in that order; junction bases with no gene match: 2. The CDR3 sequence is 15 residues long. The germline V gene encodes CDR1 SGHVS and CDR2 FQNEAQ. For the CDR3, the DNA is TGTGCCAGCAGCACGACTAGCGGGGGGGCAGATACGCAGTATTTT. Translated, it gives CASSTTSGGADTQYF.

About this clonotype itself: Being one base from a much bigger clone, this may be a read error. This rearrangement joins TRBV12-3 or TRBV12-4 to TRBJ1-1; D gene unclear. The CDR3 runs 14 residues. The CDR3: CASSPRSGLTAAFF. The CDR3 DNA follows: TGTGCCAGCAGCCCCAGATCGGGCTTAACTGCAGCTTTCTTT.

This clonotype was detected many times. The V and J genes are TRBV20-1 and TRBJ2-1; 7 bases are shared with TRBD2. J was trimmed by 3 bases and V by 7 bases; bases with no gene match: 6. The CDR3 loop spans 13 amino acids. Germline assignment: CDR1 DFQATT and CDR2 SNEGSKA (reference sequence). CDR3 sequence (DNA): TGCAGTGGGGGACTACCAGACTACAATGAGCAGTTCTTC. Its translation: CSGGLPDYNEQFF.

V gene TRBV5-1 combines with J gene TRBJ2-3; 10 bases match TRBD2. V lost 0 bases and J lost 4; bases outside the gene matches: 5. The germline CDR1 and CDR2 sequences are SGHRS and YFSETQ. This CDR3 is 16 amino acids long. As DNA, the CDR3 is TGCGCCAGCAGCTTGGCCGAAGCGGGAGGGCCAGATACGCAGTATTTT. Amino acid sequence: CASSLAEAGGPDTQYF.

This clonotype has at least ten counts. The chain recombines TRBV6-5 with TRBJ2-1; 8 bases are shared with TRBD2. CDR3 length equals 11 residues. Germline values: CDR1 MNHEY, CDR2 SVGAGI. The V gene end was trimmed by 8 bases and the J gene end by 14 bases; junction bases not matched to a gene: 8. CDR3 DNA sequence: TGTGCCAGCGGACCCGGGACTAGTAAGTTCTTC. This gives the protein CASGPGTSKFF.

This clonotype has ten or more counts. J is TRBJ1-1 and V is TRBV7-8; 8 bases are shared with TRBD1. After removal of 9 bases from V and 11 bases from J, the junction contained 14 bases not matched to a gene. Germline V gene data show CDR1 as SGHVS and CDR2 as FQNEAQ. CDR3 length equals 13 residues. The CDR3 loop reads CASRRSGGGEAFF. CDR3 sequence (DNA): TGTGCCAGTCGAAGGTCAGGGGGCGGCGAGGCTTTCTTT.

Regarding this clonotype: This clone may be a read error of a much larger clone one base away. The rearrangement uses TRBV12-5 and TRBJ1-1; D uncertain. The germline V gene encodes CDR1 LGHNT and CDR2 FRNRAP. V was trimmed by 3 bases and J by 5 bases, leaving 19 bases between them. The CDR3 has 16 residues. For the CDR3, the DNA is TGTGCTAGTGGTTTCCCCCCAGGAAACGAGGAGACTGAAGCTTTCTTT. This codes for CASGFPPGNEETEAFF.

This clonotype was recorded many times. The gene calls are TRBV9 and TRBJ2-2, with a possible D match to TRBD2 (7 bases). CDR1 and CDR2 from the germline V gene are SGDLS and YYNGEE. The CDR3 sequence is 17 residues long. With 0 bases removed from V and 7 bases from J, the gap between germline ends came to 19 bases. The CDR3: CASSVGGGQGLGGELFF. CDR3 coding DNA: TGTGCCAGCAGCGTAGGGGGGGGGCAGGGTTTAGGCGGGGAGCTGTTTTTT.

The sample holds many counts of this clonotype. The chain has TRBV5-1 and TRBJ1-3; TRBD1 matches 7 bases. Germline V lookup: CDR1 SGHRS, CDR2 YFSETQ. The V segment lost 4 bases and the J segment 0 bases; nucleotides outside the gene matches: 10. This CDR3 comprises 17 residues. CDR3 sequence reads: CASSPRQGRASGNTIYF. CDR3 DNA sequence: TGCGCCAGCAGCCCTCGACAGGGTCGGGCCTCTGGAAACACCATATATTTT. The entire variable domain, with the rest obtained from reference TRBV5-1 and TRBJ1-3, is as follows: KAGVTQTPRYLIKTRGQQVTLSCSPISGHRSVSWYQQTPGQGLQFLFEYFSETQRNKGNFPGRFSGRQFSNSRSEMNVSTLELGDSALYLCASSPRQGRASGNTIYFGEGSWLTVV.

This clonotype was seen repeatedly, ten times or more. The gene calls are TRBV6-5 and TRBJ1-6, with a possible D match to TRBD1 (5 bases). The CDR3 is 14 residues long. Trimming took off 4 bases at V and 7 bases at J, with 11 bases between the two ends. Germline loops: CDR1 MNHEY, CDR2 SVGAGI. The CDR3 sequence: CASSSDRGNSPLHF. CDR3 nucleotides: TGTGCCAGCAGTTCCGACAGAGGAAATTCACCCCTCCACTTT.

V gene TRBV15 combines with J gene TRBJ1-3; D not certain. This CDR3 has 14 amino acids. Germline-derived CDR1 and CDR2 are LNHNV and YYDKDF (reference sequence). V lost 1 base to trimming and J lost 2 bases, with 6 bases between them. CDR3 sequence: CATSRGTAGNTIYF. DNA of the CDR3: TGTGCCACCAGCAGAGGGACTGCTGGAAACACCATATATTTT.

The count of this clonotype is one. A read error may explain this, as a much larger clone is one base away. The genes are TRBV9 and TRBJ2-3; 7 bases agree with TRBD2. The CDR3 totals 17 residues. Germline CDR1 is SGDLS and CDR2 is YYNGEE. The CDR3 spells CASSPYLFETSTDTLYF. CDR3 sequence (DNA): TGTGCCAGCAGCCCATACCTTTTTGAGACTAGCACAGATACGCTGTATTTT.